This T cell receptor (beta chain) appears in the sequencing data of a study of cytotoxic CD8 clonotypes in ibrutinib-treated CLL. Sequencing was performed with immunoSEQ multiplex PCR; in TCRdb, only in-frame clones are kept and a portion is missing. The sample lists around 97,000 clones; roughly 80% were seen once. The germline V gene encodes CDR1 LGHNA and CDR2 YNFKEQ. The V end lost 0 bases, the J end lost 6 bases, and 15 bases lay between the germline ends. The CDR3 sequence is 16 residues long. The clonotype comes from a human donor with chronic lymphocytic leukemia. The chain carries TRBV4-2 and TRBJ2-4, with D perhaps matching TRBD1 (6 bases). Source: PBMCs, taken after 12 months of ibrutinib treatment. CDR3 DNA: TGTGCCAGCAGCCAAGATCTAAACAGGGACCTAAACATTCAGTACTTC. Its translation is CASSQDLNRDLNIQYF.